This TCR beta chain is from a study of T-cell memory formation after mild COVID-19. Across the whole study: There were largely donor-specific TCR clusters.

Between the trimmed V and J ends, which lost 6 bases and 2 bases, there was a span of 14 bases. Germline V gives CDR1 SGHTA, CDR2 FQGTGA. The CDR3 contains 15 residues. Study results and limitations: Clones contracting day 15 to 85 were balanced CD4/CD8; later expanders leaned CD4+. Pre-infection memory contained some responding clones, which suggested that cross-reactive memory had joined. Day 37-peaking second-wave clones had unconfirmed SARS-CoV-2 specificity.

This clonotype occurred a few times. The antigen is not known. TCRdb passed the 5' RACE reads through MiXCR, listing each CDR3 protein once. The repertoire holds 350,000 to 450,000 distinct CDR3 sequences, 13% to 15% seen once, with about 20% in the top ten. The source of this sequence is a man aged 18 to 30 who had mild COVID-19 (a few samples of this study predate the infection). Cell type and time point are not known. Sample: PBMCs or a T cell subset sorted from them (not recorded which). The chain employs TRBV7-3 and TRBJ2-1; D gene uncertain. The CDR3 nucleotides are TGTGCCAGCAGGCCTACCGGGCTAGCCTACAATGAGCAGTTCTTC. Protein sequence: CASRPTGLAYNEQFF.